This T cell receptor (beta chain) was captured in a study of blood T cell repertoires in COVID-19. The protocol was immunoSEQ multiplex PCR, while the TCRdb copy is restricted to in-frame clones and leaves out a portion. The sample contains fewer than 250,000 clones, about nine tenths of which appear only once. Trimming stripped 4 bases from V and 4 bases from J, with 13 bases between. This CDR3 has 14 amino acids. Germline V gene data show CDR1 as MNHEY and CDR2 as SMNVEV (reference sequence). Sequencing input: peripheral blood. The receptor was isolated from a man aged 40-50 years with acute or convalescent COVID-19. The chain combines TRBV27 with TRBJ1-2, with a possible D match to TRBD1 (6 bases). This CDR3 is CASSSVGQFYGYTF. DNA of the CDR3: TGTGCCAGCAGTTCCGTTGGACAGTTCTATGGCTACACCTTC.